The sample holds a few counts of the clone carrying this TCR beta chain. This record comes from a study of shared clonotypes between healthy human individuals. Method: immunoSEQ multiplex PCR; TCRdb's copy keeps in-frame clones and lacks some. The sample holds hundreds of thousands of clones; 73% are singletons and the top ten take less than 11%. J lost 1 base, V lost 4 bases, and 8 bases had no gene match. CDR3 length: 16 residues. The germline gives CDR1 SGHNT, CDR2 YYREEE (reference sequence). The source material was memory CD4+ T cells sorted from blood. Subset specified: CD45RA-negative fraction. The chain joins TRBV5-4 to TRBJ2-5; 9 bases are a match to TRBD1. The clonotype originates from a man younger than 45 in good health. The chain's CDR3 is CASSLGQGNLQETQYF. The CDR3 DNA reads as TGTGCCAGCAGCCTGGGACAGGGTAATCTCCAAGAGACCCAGTACTTC. The full variable domain, completed using reference TRBV5-4 and TRBJ2-5, is ETGVTQSPTHLIKTRGQQVTLRCSSQSGHNTVSWYQQALGQGPQFIFQYYREEENGRGNFPPRFSGLQFPNYSSELNVNALELDDSALYLCASSLGQGNLQETQYFGPGTRLLVL.